This T cell receptor beta chain was obtained from a study of shared clonotypes between healthy human individuals. At the deep level, the assay was run. Loaded into unsorted PBMC replicate PCRs was 300 ng DNA, 25,000 to 30,000 T cell genomes. Spread over ten immunoSEQ deep assay plates, unsorted PBMC DNA underwent sequencing. Clones were sequenced by immunoSEQ multiplex PCR, and TCRdb holds only the in-frame ones, with some missing. Of 400,000 to 500,000 clones listed, roughly 85% are singletons. CDR1 is SEHNR and CDR2 is FQNEAQ in the germline V gene (reference sequence). The CDR3 is made up of 12 amino acids. Between the trimmed V and J ends, which lost 5 bases and 3 bases, there was a span of 5 bases.

The clonotype originates from a woman in her thirties or forties in good health. Some clones in this sample may be carry-over from other donors' samples. Sequenced: PBMCs. The V gene is TRBV7-9, the J gene TRBJ1-3; unclear D gene. CDR3 coding DNA: TGTGCCAGCAGCCCCTTTGGAAACACCATATATTTT. Translated, it gives CASSPFGNTIYF.